This TCR beta chain is drawn from a study of technical replicates of blood from four donors. The table came from immunoSEQ multiplex PCR; TCRdb's copy has only in-frame clones and leaves some out. The profile shows about 88,000 clones, about 94% of them singletons. CDR3 length: 16 amino acids. The J segment lost 2 bases and the V segment lost 8 bases, leaving 10 bases of the junction unmatched. Germline assignment: CDR1 MDHEN and CDR2 SYDVKM. The sample comprised T cells isolated from PBMCs. The sequence derives from a human donor in good health. The chain is built from TRBV28 and TRBJ1-5; 9 positions agree with TRBD1. The CDR3 DNA sequence: TGTGCCAGCTACCCAGGGACAGGGATGCGCAATCAGCCCCAGCATTTT. Its protein is CASYPGTGMRNQPQHF. The full variable domain, its missing parts supplied by reference TRBV28 and TRBJ1-5, is DVKVTQSSRYLVKRTGEKVFLECVQDMDHENMFWYRQDPGLGLRLIYFSYDVKMKEKGDIPEGYSVSREKKERFSLILESASTNQTSMYLCASYPGTGMRNQPQHFGDGTRLSIL.